One sample yielded the 26 T cell receptor beta chains listed below, sequenced in a study of blood T cell repertoires in COVID-19. The method was immunoSEQ multiplex PCR; TCRdb's version includes in-frame clones alone and lacks a portion of them. The table shows tens of thousands of clones, with around 84% occurring only once. Specimen: peripheral blood. The receptors were sampled from a man in his 70s with active COVID-19.

The CDR3 nucleotides are TGTGCCAGCAGCCCCTCGAGGGAGACCCAGTACTTC. Translation: CASSPSRETQYF. The rearrangement uses TRBV7-2 and TRBJ2-5; no clear D. V was trimmed by 5 bases and J by 5 bases, leaving 9 bases between them. CDR1 and CDR2 (germline): SGHTA, FQGNSA. This CDR3 contains 12 residues.

V and J are TRBV5-4 and TRBJ2-1, with D tentatively TRBD2 (6 bases). The germline V gene encodes CDR1 SGHNT and CDR2 YYREEE (reference sequence). The CDR3 totals 15 residues. With 4 bases removed from V and 0 bases from J, the gap between germline ends came to 11 bases. CDR3 coding DNA: TGTGCCAGCAGCCACGGGACTCCCTCCTACAATGAGCAGTTCTTC. Translated, it gives CASSHGTPSYNEQFF.

This clone has just a few counts. The chain recombines TRBV2 with TRBJ2-5, with 13 bases identical to TRBD2. Per germline, CDR1 SNHLY and CDR2 FYNNEI. The CDR3 consists of 16 residues. Losses at the gene ends were 5 bases for V and 2 bases for J; bases not matched to a gene: 5. The CDR3: CASSTRTSGGQETQYF. In DNA, the CDR3 is TGTGCCAGCAGTACCAGGACTAGCGGGGGACAAGAGACCCAGTACTTC.

The sample holds one count of this clone. CDR3 sequence (DNA): TGTGCCAGCAGCTCTAGGGCAGGGGGGAGCTATGGCTACACCTTC. Amino acid sequence: CASSSRAGGSYGYTF. The chain is built from TRBV7-2 and TRBJ1-2, with 7 bases aligning to TRBD1. There are 15 residues in the CDR3. Germline V gives CDR1 SGHTA, CDR2 FQGNSA. The junction had 9 bases not matched to a gene; V was cut back by 4 bases and J by 4 bases.

The rearrangement joins TRBV3-1 (or the pseudogene TRBV3-2) to TRBJ2-5, with TRBD1 identical over 9 bases. This CDR3 has 14 amino acids. V was clipped by 5 bases and J by 4 bases; unmatched bases: 5. Germline V gene data show CDR1 as LGHDT and CDR2 as YNNKEL (reference sequence). The CDR3 DNA reads as TGTGCCAGCAGCGATGGACAGGGGAGAGAGACCCAGTACTTC. It is translated as CASSDGQGRETQYF.

V and J are TRBV10-3 and TRBJ1-1, with D uncertain. V lost 6 bases to trimming and J lost 6 bases, with 8 bases between them. The CDR3 totals 11 residues. Germline V gene data show CDR1 as ENHRY and CDR2 as SYGVKD. The CDR3 region is CAIRIAAEAFF. The CDR3 nucleotides read TGTGCCATCAGAATCGCGGCTGAAGCTTTCTTT.

The V and J genes are TRBV20-1 and TRBJ2-1; TRBD2 aligns across 12 bases. The V gene end was trimmed by 3 bases and the J gene end by 5 bases; junction bases not matched to a gene: 8. CDR3 length: 16 amino acids. CDR1 is DFQATT and CDR2 is SNEGSKA in the germline V gene (reference sequence). CDR3: CSASELAGGENNEQFF. CDR3 nucleotide sequence: TGCAGTGCTAGTGAACTAGCGGGGGGCGAAAACAATGAGCAGTTCTTC.

This clone was seen just once. V gene TRBV28 combines with J gene TRBJ1-1; 10 nucleotides agree with TRBD1. After removal of 6 bases from V and 0 bases from J, the junction contained 7 bases not matched to a gene. This CDR3 has 16 residues. Per germline, CDR1 MDHEN and CDR2 SYDVKM. Here the CDR3 DNA reads TGTGCCAGCAGCCCGACAGGGGGCGCCTTGAACACTGAAGCTTTCTTT. Translating gives CASSPTGGALNTEAFF. Supplemented by reference TRBV28 and TRBJ1-1, the full variable domain reads DVKVTQSSRYLVKRTGEKVFLECVQDMDHENMFWYRQDPGLGLRLIYFSYDVKMKEKGDIPEGYSVSREKKERFSLILESASTNQTSMYLCASSPTGGALNTEAFFGQGTRLTVV.

This clone was picked up one time. The rearrangement joins TRBV7-9 to TRBJ1-2; D uncertain. The CDR3 runs 14 residues. V was trimmed by 0 bases and J by 2 bases, leaving 7 bases between them. Germline CDR1 reads SEHNR; CDR2 reads FQNEAQ (reference sequence). The CDR3 nucleotides read TGTGCCAGCAGCTTAGCGCGGCAGAACTATGGCTACACCTTC. Translating gives CASSLARQNYGYTF.

The chain couples TRBV6-5 to TRBJ2-7, with D possibly being TRBD1 (6 bases). The CDR3 has 15 residues. Germline V gives CDR1 MNHEY, CDR2 SVGAGI. Trimming left V 1 base short and J 3 bases short, with 13 bases between. In DNA, the CDR3 is TGTGCCAGCAGTTACTTAAGTGCAGGGGTCTACGAGCAGTACTTC. Amino acids: CASSYLSAGVYEQYF.

This chain connects TRBV11-1 to TRBJ2-1, with D hard to call. The CDR3 consists of 14 residues. Germline V gives CDR1 SGHAT, CDR2 FQDESV (reference sequence). Trimming removed 6 bases from V and 1 base from J, with 10 bases in between. CDR3 DNA: TGTGCCAGCAGTTTACTCCAGTCCTACAATGAGCAGTTCTTC. It specifies CASSLLQSYNEQFF. Full variable domain (remainder filled in from reference TRBV11-1 and TRBJ2-1): EAEVAQSPRYKITEKSQAVAFWCDPISGHATLYWYRQILGQGPELLVQFQDESVVDDSQLPKDRFSAERLKGVDSTLKIQPAELGDSAMYLCASSLLQSYNEQFFGPGTRLTVL.

V and J are TRBV11-1 and TRBJ2-7; D is possibly TRBD1 (5 bases). Germline lookup yields CDR1 SGHAT and CDR2 FQDESV (reference sequence). Trimming pared 1 base from V and 5 bases from J, leaving 15 bases between. The CDR3 sequence is 15 residues long. The CDR3 nucleotides read TGTGCCAGCAGCTTAGGGGGTCTTCCCAGGGACGAGCAGTACTTC. Its protein is CASSLGGLPRDEQYF.

This chain uses TRBV5-1 with TRBJ2-1; no clear D gene. This CDR3 region has 18 residues. V dropped 0 bases and J dropped 3 bases, with 19 bases sitting between them. The germline V gene has CDR1 SGHRS and CDR2 YFSETQ. The CDR3 coding sequence is TGCGCCAGCAGCTTGGATTGGGTCGCCAGGCGAGACTACAATGAGCAGTTCTTC. Its translation: CASSLDWVARRDYNEQFF.

This clone was seen once. This chain connects TRBV7-2 to TRBJ2-3; tentatively, D is TRBD2 (6 bases). The V gene lost 1 base and the J gene lost 5 bases, with 10 bases spanning the gap. CDR3 length equals 14 residues. The germline gives CDR1 SGHTA, CDR2 FQGNSA. CDR3 sequence: CASSLDRRVDTQYF. The CDR3 DNA follows: TGTGCCAGCAGCTTAGACAGGAGGGTAGATACGCAGTATTTT.

The chain employs TRBV3-1 (or the pseudogene TRBV3-2) and TRBJ2-1, with TRBD2 as a possible D gene (6 bases). With 0 bases removed from V and 5 bases from J, the gap between germline ends came to 17 bases. This CDR3 has 17 amino acids. CDR1 is LGHDT, CDR2 YNNKEL, per germline (reference sequence). The CDR3 DNA reads as TGTGCCAGCAGCCAAGAGCCTGGGGCGGGAATACACAATGAGCAGTTCTTC. Protein sequence: CASSQEPGAGIHNEQFF.

CDR3 residues: CASSDRAAAFF. The CDR3 DNA reads as TGTGCCAGTAGTGACAGGGCTGCGGCTTTCTTT. The J gene is TRBJ1-1, the V gene TRBV19; 7 positions match TRBD1. Trimming at V came to 5 bases and at J to 11 bases, leaving 5 bases not matched to a gene. The CDR3 sequence is 11 residues long. CDR1 and CDR2 (germline): LNHDA, SQIVND (reference sequence).

This clone was found once. This chain joins TRBV7-3 and TRBJ1-1; D call uncertain. Trimming shortened V by 5 bases and J by 0 bases, and 7 bases separated the two germline ends. CDR3 length equals 13 residues. Germline V gene lookup returns CDR1 SGHTA and CDR2 FQGTGA. The CDR3 region has the DNA TGTGCCAGCAGCGCCCAGGTGAACACTGAAGCTTTCTTT. It specifies CASSAQVNTEAFF.

The genes are TRBV6-2 or TRBV6-3 and TRBJ2-5; TRBD2 matches at 7 bases. Germline CDR1 MNHEY, CDR2 SVGEGT. J gave up 4 bases and V 2 bases, and 7 bases lay outside the gene matches. The CDR3 contains 15 residues. CDR3 nucleotide sequence: TGTGCCAGCAGTTACGTCGGGGGGAGGAGAGAGACCCAGTACTTC. Its translation: CASSYVGGRRETQYF.

In this sample, this clone turned up a few times. J is TRBJ1-1 and V is TRBV6-2 or TRBV6-3; D uncertain. Germline loops: CDR1 MNHEY, CDR2 SVGEGT. The CDR3 has 12 amino acids. V was trimmed by 0 bases and J by 12 bases, leaving 11 bases between them. The CDR3 coding sequence is TGTGCCAGCAGTTACTCCGGTCAGAGGACTTTCTTT. It encodes CASSYSGQRTFF.

This chain links TRBV3-1 (or the pseudogene TRBV3-2) with TRBJ1-2; D is unclear. With 1 base removed from V and 0 bases from J, the gap between germline ends came to 6 bases. CDR1 is LGHDT and CDR2 is YNNKEL in the germline V gene (reference sequence). The CDR3 totals 14 residues. The DNA for the CDR3 is TGTGCCAGCAGCCAAGTGGCGGCTAACTATGGCTACACCTTC. Protein: CASSQVAANYGYTF.

The chain joins TRBV7-9 to TRBJ2-5, with D uncertain. Trimming took 2 bases from V and 5 from J, leaving 3 bases between them. In germline, CDR1 is SEHNR, CDR2 FQNEAQ (reference sequence). This CDR3 comprises 11 residues. The CDR3 sequence: CASSLQETQYF. As DNA, the CDR3 is TGTGCCAGCAGCTTACAGGAGACCCAGTACTTC.

This clone was found once. The chain recombines TRBV7-8 with TRBJ1-1; 8 nucleotides match TRBD1. V was pared by 6 bases and J by 1 base, with 7 bases of the junction left unmatched. Germline CDR1 SGHVS, CDR2 FQNEAQ. CDR3 length: 15 amino acids. This CDR3 is CASSPTGARNTEAFF. The CDR3 DNA reads as TGTGCCAGCAGTCCGACAGGGGCGAGGAACACTGAAGCTTTCTTT.

The V and J genes are TRBV4-2 and TRBJ2-6; 10 nucleotides agree with TRBD2. The trim removed 1 base at V and 3 bases at J, leaving 9 bases unmatched. The germline V gene has CDR1 LGHNA and CDR2 YNFKEQ. The length of the CDR3 is 19 residues. The CDR3 sequence: CASSQVLAGGRGGANVLTF. The CDR3 region has the DNA TGTGCCAGCAGCCAAGTATTAGCGGGGGGCCGTGGTGGGGCCAACGTCCTGACTTTC.

This rearrangement joins TRBV5-1 to TRBJ2-1; weak D call: TRBD1 (6 bases). The length of the CDR3 is 15 residues. The V gene's germline CDR1 is SGHRS and CDR2 YFSETQ. V shed 0 bases and J shed 2 bases, with 9 bases lying between them. The CDR3 sequence is CASSLDRAPYNEQFF. CDR3 in DNA: TGCGCCAGCAGCTTGGACAGGGCCCCCTACAATGAGCAGTTCTTC.

The J gene is TRBJ1-1, the V gene TRBV5-1; D is perhaps TRBD1 (6 bases). CDR3 length: 13 amino acids. V shed 4 bases and J shed 6 bases, with 13 bases lying between them. Germline CDR1 reads SGHRS; CDR2 reads YFSETQ. In nucleotides, the CDR3 is TGCGCCAGCAGCGAGCAGACAGGTGCTGAAGCTTTCTTT. This encodes CASSEQTGAEAFF.

The chain carries TRBV6-5 and TRBJ2-5, with 7 positions matching TRBD1. Germline-derived CDR1 and CDR2 are MNHEY and SVGAGI. V gave up 7 bases and J gave up 4 bases; unmatched junction bases: 6. This CDR3 has 13 amino acids. CDR3 in DNA: TGTGCCAGCAAGAGACAGGGAGTAGAGACCCAGTACTTC. Its translation: CASKRQGVETQYF.